The 11 T cell receptor beta chains reported below all come from one sample, sequenced in a study of T-cell memory formation after mild COVID-19. TCRdb re-called the 5' RACE reads with MiXCR, one entry per CDR3 protein. Here the sample spans approximately 300,000 distinct CDR3 sequences, about 15% being singletons. The material sequenced was PBMCs or a T cell subset sorted from them (not recorded which). The receptor source for this set is a man aged 18 to 30 who had mild COVID-19 (a few samples of this study predate the infection). Cell type and time point are not known.

This clonotype occurred a few times. The genes are TRBV6-6 and TRBJ1-1; D remains ambiguous. The CDR3 contains 17 residues. CDR1 and CDR2 from the germline V gene are MNHNY and SVGAGI (reference sequence). V shed 5 bases and J shed 1 base, with 20 bases lying between them. CDR3 nucleotide sequence: TGTGCCAGCAGTCTATGGACTTCCCCGGCTGCGAACACTGAAGCTTTCTTT. Residues: CASSLWTSPAANTEAFF.

The V call is TRBV7-9, the J call TRBJ1-2, with unresolved D. The ends were cut back, 8 bases at V and 5 bases at J, with 21 bases in the middle. Per the germline V gene, CDR1 is SEHNR and CDR2 is FQNEAQ (reference sequence). The CDR3 consists of 15 residues. CDR3 sequence reads: CASSLVGPGGYGYTF. The CDR3 DNA follows: TGTGCCAGCTCCCTCGTCGGGCCTGGTGGATATGGCTACACCTTC.

This clonotype was picked up one time. The chain joins TRBV6-1 to TRBJ1-3; D remains unclear. Germline V lookup: CDR1 MNHNS, CDR2 SASEGT. The CDR3 extends over 15 amino acids. The germline V and J ends were trimmed by 3 bases and 0 bases, with 9 bases remaining between them. The CDR3 region has the DNA TGTGCCAGCAGTGACTTCAGTAGCTCTGGAAACACCATATATTTT. The encoded protein is CASSDFSSSGNTIYF.

The genes are TRBV15 and TRBJ2-5; either TRBD1 or TRBD2 may fit D (5 bases each). Germline assignment: CDR1 LNHNV and CDR2 YYDKDF (reference sequence). This CDR3 region has 17 residues. Trimming stripped 5 bases from V and 4 bases from J, with 23 bases between. The CDR3 coding sequence is TGTGCCACCAGCGTAGACAGCCCCAGAGGGTTACCAGAGACCCAGTACTTC. Translated: CATSVDSPRGLPETQYF.

This clonotype was detected ten times or more. This CDR3 is CASSLKGCEKLFF. CDR3 DNA: TGTGCCAGCAGCTTGAAAGGGTGTGAAAAACTGTTTTTT. The chain uses TRBV5-7 and TRBJ1-4; D is uncertain. TRBV5-7 is an ORF, with its function uncertain. This CDR3 region has 13 residues. The V and J ends lost 1 base and 7 bases respectively, with 8 bases between them.

The chain joins TRBV5-1 to TRBJ1-1, with D unclear. The CDR3 runs 14 residues. Germline-derived CDR1 and CDR2 are SGHRS and YFSETQ. With 2 bases removed from V and 0 bases from J, the gap between germline ends came to 8 bases. In DNA form, the CDR3 reads TGCGCCAGCAGCTTTTCTGTTTTGAACACTGAAGCTTTCTTT. Translation: CASSFSVLNTEAFF.

The CDR3 reads CASSPGGSRAEAFF. The CDR3 DNA sequence: TGTGCCAGCAGCCCAGGGGGTTCAAGGGCTGAAGCTTTCTTT. The chain carries TRBV7-2 and TRBJ1-1; the match to TRBD1 covers 7 bases. This CDR3 has 14 residues. Trimming removed 5 bases from V and 6 bases from J; junction bases left unmatched: 9. Germline CDR1 is SGHTA and CDR2 is FQGNSA.

This clonotype occurred a few times. CDR3 in amino acids: CASSLVVGGSGGYTF. The CDR3 coding sequence is TGCGCCAGCAGCCTGGTGGTAGGGGGGAGCGGTGGCTACACCTTC. This rearrangement joins TRBV5-1 to TRBJ1-2; D is possibly TRBD1 (6 bases). CDR1 and CDR2 (germline): SGHRS, YFSETQ. The CDR3 covers 15 residues. The V gene lost 4 bases and the J gene lost 7 bases, with 20 bases spanning the gap.

V usage is TRBV7-2 and J usage is TRBJ1-1, with no clear D. The CDR3 is 13 residues long. The germline V and J ends were trimmed by 5 bases and 1 base, with 8 bases remaining between them. Germline CDR1 is SGHTA and CDR2 is FQGNSA. In DNA form, the CDR3 reads TGTGCCAGCAGCGTAACGAGGAACACTGAAGCTTTCTTT. Its protein is CASSVTRNTEAFF.

This clonotype was detected a few times. This chain joins TRBV20-1 and TRBJ2-5, with D unclear. The germline V and J ends were trimmed by 0 bases and 5 bases, with 13 bases remaining between them. CDR1 is DFQATT and CDR2 is SNEGSKA in the germline V gene (reference sequence). The CDR3 covers 14 residues. CDR3 protein: CSARDGAARETQYF. In DNA form, the CDR3 reads TGCAGTGCTAGAGATGGCGCGGCCAGGGAGACCCAGTACTTC.

The V gene is TRBV12-3 or TRBV12-4, the J gene TRBJ1-4; tentatively, D is TRBD1 (5 bases). The germline V and J ends were trimmed by 6 bases and 6 bases, with 14 bases remaining between them. CDR3 length: 14 amino acids. The CDR3 DNA reads TGTGCCAGCAGCCTGCAGGGTTTCGATGAAAAACTGTTTTTT. This sequence encodes CASSLQGFDEKLFF.